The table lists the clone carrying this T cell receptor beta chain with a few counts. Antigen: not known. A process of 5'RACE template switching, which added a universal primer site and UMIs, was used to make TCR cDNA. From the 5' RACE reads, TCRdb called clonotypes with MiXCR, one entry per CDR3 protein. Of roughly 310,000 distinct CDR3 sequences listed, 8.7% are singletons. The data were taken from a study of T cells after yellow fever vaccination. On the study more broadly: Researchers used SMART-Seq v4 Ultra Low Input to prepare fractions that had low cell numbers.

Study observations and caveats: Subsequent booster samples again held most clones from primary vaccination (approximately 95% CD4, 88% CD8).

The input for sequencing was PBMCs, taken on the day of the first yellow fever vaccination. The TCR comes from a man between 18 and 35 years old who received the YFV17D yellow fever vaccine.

The CDR3 loop is CASSPFGTGLNTEAFF. The CDR3 region has the DNA TGTGCCAGCTCACCTTTCGGGACCGGGCTGAACACTGAAGCTTTCTTT. This chain links TRBV18 with TRBJ1-1, with D possibly matching TRBD1 (5 bases). Per germline, CDR1 KGHSH and CDR2 LQKENI. There are 16 residues in the CDR3. V was shortened by 3 bases and J by 0 bases, with 14 bases between the two germline ends.